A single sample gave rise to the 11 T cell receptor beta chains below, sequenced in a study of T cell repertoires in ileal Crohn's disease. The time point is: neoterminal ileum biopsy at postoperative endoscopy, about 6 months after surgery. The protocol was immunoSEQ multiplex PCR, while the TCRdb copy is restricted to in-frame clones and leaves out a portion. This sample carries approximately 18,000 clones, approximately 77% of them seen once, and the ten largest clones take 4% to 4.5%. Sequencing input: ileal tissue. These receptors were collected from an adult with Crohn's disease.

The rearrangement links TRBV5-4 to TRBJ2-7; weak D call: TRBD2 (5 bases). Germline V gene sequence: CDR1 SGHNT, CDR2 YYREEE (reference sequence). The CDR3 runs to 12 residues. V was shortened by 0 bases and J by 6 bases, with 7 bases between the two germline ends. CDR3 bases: TGTGCCAGCAGCTTGGTTGGGAGCGAGCAGTACTTC. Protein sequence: CASSLVGSEQYF.

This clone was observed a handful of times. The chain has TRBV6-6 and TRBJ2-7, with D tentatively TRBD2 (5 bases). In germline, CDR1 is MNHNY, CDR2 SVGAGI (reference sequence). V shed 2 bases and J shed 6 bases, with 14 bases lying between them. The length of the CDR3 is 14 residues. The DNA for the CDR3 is TGTGCCAGCAGTTACCACGCCGGGGTTGGCGAGCAGTACTTC. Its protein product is CASSYHAGVGEQYF.

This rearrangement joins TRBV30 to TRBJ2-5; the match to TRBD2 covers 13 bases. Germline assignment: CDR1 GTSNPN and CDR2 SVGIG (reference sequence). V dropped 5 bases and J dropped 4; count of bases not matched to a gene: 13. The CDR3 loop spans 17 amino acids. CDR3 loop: CAWGIGLAGVGGETQYF. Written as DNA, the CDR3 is TGTGCCTGGGGAATAGGACTAGCGGGAGTGGGGGGAGAGACCCAGTACTTC.

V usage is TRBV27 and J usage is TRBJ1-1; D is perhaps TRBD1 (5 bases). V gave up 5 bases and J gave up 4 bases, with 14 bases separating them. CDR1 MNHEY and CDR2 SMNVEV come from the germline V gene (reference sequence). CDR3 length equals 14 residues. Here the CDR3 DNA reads TGTGCCAGCAGTCCGCAGGGTATGCTCACTGAAGCTTTCTTT. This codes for CASSPQGMLTEAFF.

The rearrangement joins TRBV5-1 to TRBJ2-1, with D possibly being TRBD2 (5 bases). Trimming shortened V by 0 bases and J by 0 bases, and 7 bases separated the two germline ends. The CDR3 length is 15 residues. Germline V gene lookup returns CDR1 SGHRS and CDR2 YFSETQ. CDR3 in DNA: TGCGCCAGCAGCTTGGAAGGGAGCTCCTACAATGAGCAGTTCTTC. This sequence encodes CASSLEGSSYNEQFF.

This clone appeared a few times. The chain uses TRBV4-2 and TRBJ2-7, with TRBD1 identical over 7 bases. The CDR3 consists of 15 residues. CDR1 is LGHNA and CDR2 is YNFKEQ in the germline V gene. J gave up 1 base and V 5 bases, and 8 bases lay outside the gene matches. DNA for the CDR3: TGTGCCAGCAGCGAAACGACAGGGTTATCCTACGAGCAGTACTTC. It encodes CASSETTGLSYEQYF.

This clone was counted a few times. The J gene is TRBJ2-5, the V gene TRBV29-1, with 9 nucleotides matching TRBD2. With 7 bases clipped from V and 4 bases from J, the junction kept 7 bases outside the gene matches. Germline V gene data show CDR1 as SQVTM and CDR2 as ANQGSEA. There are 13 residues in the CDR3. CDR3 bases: TGCAGCGGTGGCCTAGCGGGACGAGAGACCCAGTACTTC. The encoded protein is CSGGLAGRETQYF.

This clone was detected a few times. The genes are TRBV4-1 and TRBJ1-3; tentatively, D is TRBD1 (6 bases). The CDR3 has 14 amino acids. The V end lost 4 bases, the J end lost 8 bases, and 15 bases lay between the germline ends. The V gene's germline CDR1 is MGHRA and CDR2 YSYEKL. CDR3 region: CASSLLGGRDTIYF. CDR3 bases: TGCGCCAGCAGCCTTCTAGGGGGAAGGGACACCATATATTTT.

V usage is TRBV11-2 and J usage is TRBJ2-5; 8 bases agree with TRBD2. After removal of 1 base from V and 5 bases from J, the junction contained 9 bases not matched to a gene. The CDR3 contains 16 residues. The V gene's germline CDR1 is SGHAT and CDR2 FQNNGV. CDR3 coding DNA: TGTGCCAGCAGCTTAGTGGTCGGGGGGGCCTGGGAGACCCAGTACTTC. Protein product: CASSLVVGGAWETQYF.

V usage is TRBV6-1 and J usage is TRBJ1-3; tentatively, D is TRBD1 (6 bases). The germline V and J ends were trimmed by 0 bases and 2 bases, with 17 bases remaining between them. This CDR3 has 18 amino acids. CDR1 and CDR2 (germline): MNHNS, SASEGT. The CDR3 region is CASSEARGHYFTGNTIYF. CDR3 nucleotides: TGTGCCAGCAGTGAAGCACGGGGACACTATTTTACTGGAAACACCATATATTTT.

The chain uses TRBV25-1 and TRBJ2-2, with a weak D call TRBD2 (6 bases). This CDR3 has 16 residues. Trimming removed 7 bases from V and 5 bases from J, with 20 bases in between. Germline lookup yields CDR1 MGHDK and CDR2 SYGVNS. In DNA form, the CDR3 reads TGTGCCAGCACCCCTCTCGGCGGGGTTGGAACCGGGGAGCTGTTTTTT. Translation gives CASTPLGGVGTGELFF.